The next 30 T cell receptor beta chains were all read from a single sample in a study of PD-1 blockade in classical Hodgkin lymphoma. Generated by immunoSEQ multiplex PCR, the TCRdb table keeps only in-frame clones and is missing some. The sample shows under 75,000 clones, around 90% of them seen only once. All the patients suffered relapse after autologous stem cell transplantation, and brentuximab vedotin exposure differed. The specimen comprised peripheral blood mononuclear cells (PBMCs), sampled before the second cycle of nivolumab. The receptors here all came from a human donor with classical Hodgkin lymphoma.

The chain combines TRBV9 with TRBJ2-2, with TRBD2 matching over 9 bases. Germline V gives CDR1 SGDLS, CDR2 YYNGEE. The ends lost 0 bases at V and 3 bases at J; junction bases unmatched: 0. The CDR3 contains 15 residues. The CDR3 DNA follows: TGTGCCAGCAGCGTAGTAGCGGGGGACACCGGGGAGCTGTTTTTT. Translation: CASSVVAGDTGELFF.

This sequence joins TRBV27 and TRBJ2-7; no firm D call. CDR1 is MNHEY, CDR2 SMNVEV, per germline (reference sequence). This CDR3 is 14 amino acids long. Trimming stripped 5 bases from V and 3 bases from J, with 14 bases between. CDR3 in amino acids: CASSHPDNLYEQYF. In DNA form, the CDR3 reads TGTGCCAGCAGTCACCCGGATAACCTCTACGAGCAGTACTTC.

The chain uses TRBV11-2 and TRBJ1-4; 7 nucleotides agree with TRBD1. J was trimmed by 6 bases and V by 2 bases; bases with no gene match: 6. The CDR3 is 15 amino acids. The germline CDR1 and CDR2 sequences are SGHAT and FQNNGV. This chain's CDR3 is CASSLLSGGYEKLFF. CDR3 DNA sequence: TGTGCCAGCAGCTTACTTTCAGGGGGATATGAAAAACTGTTTTTT.

V gene TRBV5-1 combines with J gene TRBJ1-1; D ambiguous. The germline CDR1 and CDR2 sequences are SGHRS and YFSETQ. V was pared by 4 bases and J by 3 bases, with 16 bases between. The CDR3 consists of 15 residues. CDR3 in DNA: TGCGCCAGCAGCCCCAACCGGTTCGGTGACACTGAAGCTTTCTTT. The encoded protein is CASSPNRFGDTEAFF.

The chain uses TRBV28 and TRBJ1-2; no reliable D call. Per germline, CDR1 MDHEN and CDR2 SYDVKM. The CDR3 contains 14 residues. V lost 5 bases and J 3 bases, leaving 13 bases between the germline ends. The chain's CDR3 is CASSEGWDYYGYTF. CDR3 coding DNA: TGTGCCAGCAGTGAGGGTTGGGATTACTATGGCTACACCTTC.

This clone came up once. The chain carries TRBV27 and TRBJ2-1, with 11 bases fitting TRBD2. Unmatched junction bases numbered 13, after V lost 2 bases and J lost 7 bases. This CDR3 has 18 residues. CDR1 is MNHEY and CDR2 is SMNVEV in the germline V gene (reference sequence). The CDR3 sequence is CASSLDWPTSGGINEQFF. The CDR3 DNA reads TGTGCCAGCAGTTTAGACTGGCCTACTAGCGGGGGTATTAATGAGCAGTTCTTC.

The CDR3 coding sequence is TGTGCCAGCCACCGGGCCCAGCAAAACGAGCAGTACTTC. It yields the protein CASHRAQQNEQYF. V and J are TRBV2 and TRBJ2-7; D remains ambiguous. The germline gives CDR1 SNHLY, CDR2 FYNNEI. Trimming stripped 8 bases from V and 5 bases from J, with 16 bases between. CDR3 length equals 13 residues.

V and J are TRBV29-1 and TRBJ2-1; tentatively, D is TRBD1 (5 bases). This CDR3 contains 14 residues. V lost 2 bases to trimming and J lost 6 bases, with 14 bases between them. Germline lookup yields CDR1 SQVTM and CDR2 ANQGSEA. The CDR3 nucleotides read TGCAGCGTTGAACCCAGCTTGGACACCAATGAGCAGTTCTTC. It encodes CSVEPSLDTNEQFF.

The chain links TRBV27 to TRBJ2-5; a possible D gene is TRBD2 (5 bases). The CDR3 loop spans 15 amino acids. Germline V gene data show CDR1 as MNHEY and CDR2 as SMNVEV (reference sequence). V was pared by 3 bases and J by 4 bases, with 15 bases between. CDR3 nucleotide sequence: TGTGCCAGCAGTTTGGGTCTAGCCGTGGGAGAGACCCAGTACTTC. This codes for CASSLGLAVGETQYF.

The chain recombines TRBV6-1 with TRBJ1-2, with D tentatively TRBD1 (5 bases). CDR3 length equals 16 residues. CDR1 MNHNS and CDR2 SASEGT come from the germline V gene. The V end was cut by 4 bases, the J end by 0 bases, with 15 bases between. This CDR3 reads CASSGHGTFTNYGYTF. The DNA for the CDR3 is TGTGCCAGCAGTGGACACGGGACGTTCACTAACTATGGCTACACCTTC.

The V gene is TRBV19, the J gene TRBJ1-1; the D is unclear. The CDR3 is 14 residues long. From germline, CDR1 is LNHDA and CDR2 SQIVND (reference sequence). Trimming removed 5 bases at V and 0 bases at J, with 10 bases between. CDR3 loop: CASSPTAMNTEAFF. CDR3 sequence (DNA): TGTGCCAGTAGTCCCACAGCAATGAACACTGAAGCTTTCTTT.

The chain combines TRBV4-1 with TRBJ2-7; 8 bases are shared with TRBD1. After removal of 1 base from V and 5 bases from J, the junction contained 4 bases not matched to a gene. The germline gives CDR1 MGHRA, CDR2 YSYEKL. The CDR3 length is 14 residues. CDR3 in amino acids: CASSQADRVNEQYF. The CDR3 nucleotides read TGCGCCAGCAGCCAAGCGGACAGGGTCAACGAGCAGTACTTC.

V is TRBV19 and J is TRBJ2-3; 7 bases are shared with TRBD2. CDR3 length equals 15 residues. V trimming: 3 bases; J trimming: 2 bases; junction bases outside the gene matches: 5. Looked up from germline, CDR1 is LNHDA and CDR2 is SQIVND (reference sequence). The DNA for the CDR3 is TGTGCCAGTAGTATGACCCTAGCGGCCACAGATACGCAGTATTTT. The encoded protein is CASSMTLAATDTQYF.

The V gene is TRBV7-9, the J gene TRBJ2-3, with D uncertain. The V and J ends lost 5 bases and 4 bases respectively, with 13 bases between them. The CDR3 spans 14 residues. Germline V gives CDR1 SEHNR, CDR2 FQNEAQ (reference sequence). CDR3 sequence reads: CASSPPPQADTQYF. The CDR3 nucleotides are TGTGCCAGCAGCCCTCCCCCCCAGGCAGATACGCAGTATTTT.

This chain connects TRBV5-1 to TRBJ2-7; tentative D call: TRBD1 (6 bases). Germline V gives CDR1 SGHRS, CDR2 YFSETQ. With 3 bases removed from V and 5 bases from J, the gap between germline ends came to 18 bases. The CDR3 runs to 15 residues. The CDR3 sequence: CASSSWGTIPNEQYF. In DNA form, the CDR3 reads TGCGCCAGCAGCTCCTGGGGGACAATCCCCAACGAGCAGTACTTC.

This clone was detected a few times. The chain carries TRBV2 and TRBJ1-5, with D unresolved. Per the germline V gene, CDR1 is SNHLY and CDR2 is FYNNEI. This CDR3 region has 14 residues. Trimming cost V 2 bases and J 3 bases, with 8 bases left between them. The CDR3 loop reads CASSELTVNQPQHF. CDR3 DNA sequence: TGTGCCAGCAGTGAATTAACGGTCAATCAGCCCCAGCATTTT.

V usage is TRBV27 and J usage is TRBJ1-1; D ambiguous. V lost 1 base and J lost 1, with 7 bases in between. Germline V gene lookup returns CDR1 MNHEY and CDR2 SMNVEV (reference sequence). CDR3 length: 14 residues. CDR3 in DNA: TGTGCCAGCAGTTTATACCCAGGGAACACTGAAGCTTTCTTT. Its protein is CASSLYPGNTEAFF.

This chain connects TRBV7-2 to TRBJ1-1; D gene uncertain. Trimming removed 3 bases at V and 6 bases at J, with 11 bases between. CDR1 and CDR2 (germline): SGHTA, FQGNSA. There are 13 residues in the CDR3. CDR3 loop: CASSLLNYSEAFF. Here the CDR3 DNA reads TGTGCCAGCAGCTTGCTTAACTATTCTGAAGCTTTCTTT.

The chain employs TRBV7-9 and TRBJ2-5; D is perhaps TRBD2 (6 bases). Germline CDR1 is SEHNR and CDR2 is FQNEAQ (reference sequence). V was trimmed by 8 bases and J by 4 bases, leaving 17 bases between them. CDR3 length equals 14 residues. For the CDR3, the DNA is TGTGCCAGCGCCCGTCCGGAGGGTTCAGAGACCCAGTACTTC. Translated: CASARPEGSETQYF.

V and J are TRBV9 and TRBJ2-3; D gene unclear. The germline V gene encodes CDR1 SGDLS and CDR2 YYNGEE. CDR3 length: 15 amino acids. V gave up 3 bases and J gave up 2 bases, with 13 bases separating them. The CDR3 DNA reads TGTGCCAGCAGCGACAAATCCCGACTCACAGATACGCAGTATTTT. Residues: CASSDKSRLTDTQYF.

V and J are TRBV2 and TRBJ2-7; weak D call: TRBD1 (5 bases). The CDR3 has 13 residues. Germline V gives CDR1 SNHLY, CDR2 FYNNEI. The V end lost 6 bases, the J end lost 3 bases, and 12 bases lay between the germline ends. CDR3 coding DNA: TGTGCCAGCAGGGACCAGGGTAGCTACGAGCAGTACTTC. Translation gives CASRDQGSYEQYF. The full variable domain, completed using reference TRBV2 and TRBJ2-7, is EPEVTQTPSHQVTQMGQEVILRCVPISNHLYFYWYRQILGQKVEFLVSFYNNEISEKSEIFDDQFSVERPDGSNFTLKIRSTKLEDSAMYFCASRDQGSYEQYFGPGTRLTVT.

The rearrangement links TRBV7-9 to TRBJ2-1; perhaps TRBD1 as D (6 bases). The V end was cut by 3 bases, the J end by 11 bases, with 11 bases between. Germline CDR1 reads SEHNR; CDR2 reads FQNEAQ (reference sequence). This CDR3 region has 12 residues. CDR3: CASSLNQGQQFF. The CDR3 region has the DNA TGTGCCAGCAGCTTGAACCAGGGGCAGCAGTTCTTC.

With regard to this clone: The sample contains more than one DNA sequence encoding this CDR3. This chain connects TRBV5-1 to TRBJ2-7; 8 positions agree with TRBD1. Germline lookup yields CDR1 SGHRS and CDR2 YFSETQ. The CDR3 is 14 residues long. V lost 3 bases to trimming and J lost 2 bases; unmatched junction nucleotides: 4. The DNA for the CDR3 is TGCGCCAGCAGCTCTGGACAGGGAACCTACGAGCAGTACTTC. The encoded protein is CASSSGQGTYEQYF.

Notes on this clone: A junction boundary mismatches the germline segment, possibly from a read error. The V call is TRBV30, the J call TRBJ2-7; D gene uncertain. CDR3 size: 13 residues. CDR1 GTSNPN and CDR2 SVGIG come from the germline V gene (reference sequence). In DNA, the CDR3 is TGTGCCTGGAGCGCCGGTTCTCATTACGGGCAGTACTTC. This sequence encodes CAWSAGSHYGQYF.

The chain links TRBV6-1 to TRBJ2-1; D not resolved. V was shortened by 0 bases and J by 9 bases, with 15 bases between the two germline ends. Germline CDR1 MNHNS, CDR2 SASEGT. The CDR3 has 15 amino acids. The CDR3 sequence: CASSEAVLGHAEQFF. In DNA form, the CDR3 reads TGTGCCAGCAGTGAAGCTGTGCTAGGGCATGCTGAGCAGTTCTTC.

The chain joins TRBV18 to TRBJ2-5, with a weak D call TRBD1 (6 bases). This CDR3 is 13 amino acids long. V lost 2 bases and J lost 3, with 7 bases in between. Germline V gene lookup returns CDR1 KGHSH and CDR2 LQKENI. This CDR3 is CASSPGQKETQYF. DNA of the CDR3: TGTGCCAGCTCACCAGGACAGAAAGAGACCCAGTACTTC.

The rearrangement uses TRBV7-3 and TRBJ2-2, with a possible D match to TRBD2 (6 bases). Trimming took off 2 bases at V and 7 bases at J, with 17 bases between the two ends. CDR3 length equals 16 residues. CDR1 is SGHTA, CDR2 FQGTGA, per germline. The CDR3 reads CASSLPAGLWGGELFF. The CDR3 bases are TGTGCCAGCAGCTTACCGGCGGGGCTCTGGGGCGGGGAGCTGTTTTTT.

This chain uses TRBV4-1 with TRBJ2-7; TRBD1 is a possible D gene (5 bases). The CDR3 is 15 amino acids. Between the trimmed V and J ends, which lost 0 bases and 3 bases, there was a span of 12 bases. Germline V CDR1 and CDR2: MGHRA, YSYEKL. This chain's CDR3 is CASSQDQDTFYEQYF. As DNA, the CDR3 is TGCGCCAGCAGCCAAGATCAGGACACCTTCTACGAGCAGTACTTC.

This clone was counted a few times. The V gene is TRBV7-9, the J gene TRBJ1-5; a weak D match, TRBD1 (6 bases). Germline V CDR1 and CDR2: SEHNR, FQNEAQ (reference sequence). The CDR3 contains 13 residues. The V and J ends lost 3 bases and 7 bases respectively, with 10 bases between them. CDR3: CASSFQGTQPQHF. The CDR3, as DNA: TGTGCCAGCAGCTTTCAGGGGACGCAGCCCCAGCATTTT.

The chain employs TRBV4-1 and TRBJ2-1; 9 bases line up with TRBD2. Unmatched junction bases numbered 4, after V lost 1 base and J lost 3 bases. This CDR3 region has 16 residues. The V gene's germline CDR1 is MGHRA and CDR2 YSYEKL. CDR3 coding DNA: TGCGCCAGCAGCCAAGGAGTAGCGGGGGACTACAATGAGCAGTTCTTC. This encodes CASSQGVAGDYNEQFF.